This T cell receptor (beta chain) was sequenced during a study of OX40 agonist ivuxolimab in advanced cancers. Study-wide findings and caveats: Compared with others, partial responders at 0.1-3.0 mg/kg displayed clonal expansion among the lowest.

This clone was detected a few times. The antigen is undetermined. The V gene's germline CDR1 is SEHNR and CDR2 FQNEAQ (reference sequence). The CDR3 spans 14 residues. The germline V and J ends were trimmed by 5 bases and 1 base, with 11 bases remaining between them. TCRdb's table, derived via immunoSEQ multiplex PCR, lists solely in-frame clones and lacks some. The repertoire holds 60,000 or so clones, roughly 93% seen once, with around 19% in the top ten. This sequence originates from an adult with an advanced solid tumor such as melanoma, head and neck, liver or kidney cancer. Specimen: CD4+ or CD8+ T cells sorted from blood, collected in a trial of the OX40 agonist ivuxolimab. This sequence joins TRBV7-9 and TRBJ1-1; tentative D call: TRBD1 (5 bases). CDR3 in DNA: TGTGCCAGCAGCATGTCCGGGACGAACACTGAAGCTTTCTTT. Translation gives CASSMSGTNTEAFF.